The present TCR beta chain was sequenced within a study of blood T cell repertoires in COVID-19. Repertoires were generated with immunoSEQ multiplex PCR, while TCRdb's copy carries only in-frame clones and drops some. The sample lists 54,000 or so clones, about 82% occurring once. The CDR3 covers 15 residues. Trimming cost V 4 bases and J 3 bases; bases outside gene matches: 3. Germline V gene data show CDR1 as SEHNR and CDR2 as FQNEAQ (reference sequence). In its sample, this clone was seen once. This clonotype was sampled from an elderly woman with acute or convalescent COVID-19. Sequenced material: peripheral blood. The chain uses TRBV7-9 and TRBJ2-1, with TRBD2 matching over 10 bases. CDR3 protein: CASSSLAGDYNEQFF. In nucleotides, the CDR3 is TGTGCCAGCAGCTCCCTAGCGGGAGACTACAATGAGCAGTTCTTC.